The clone carrying this TCR beta chain was seen at least ten times. Its antigen is not identified. This CDR3 region has 14 residues. Germline CDR1 DFQATT, CDR2 SNEGSKA (reference sequence). V lost 5 bases and J lost 2, with 14 bases in between. During its preparation, the TCRbeta library received unique molecular identifiers. Via MiXCR, TCRdb re-called the PCR reads, giving one row per CDR3 protein. The sample consists of hundreds of thousands of distinct CDR3 sequences, approximately 14% of them appearing once. The sample is drawn from a study of T-cell reconstitution after alpha-beta-depleted transplantation in children. Study results and caveats: About two months after transplant, alpha-beta T cells reportedly came from several hundred expanded graft clones.

This specimen was PBMCs, taken before TCRalphabeta/CD19-depleted stem cell transplant. This clonotype originated in a girl aged 2 to 9 with congenital amegakaryocytic thrombocytopenia, due to receive a stem cell transplant. The chain recombines TRBV20-1 with TRBJ2-3; D may be TRBD2 (5 bases). This CDR3 reads CSAGLDGITDTQYF. CDR3 nucleotide sequence: TGCAGTGCTGGACTGGACGGGATCACAGATACGCAGTATTTT.